This T cell receptor beta chain was obtained from a study of blood T cell repertoires in COVID-19. The overall study: Spain, Italy and the United States supplied samples that represented acute and convalescent COVID-19. The cDNA or gDNA used as material had been derived from T cells, B-cell-depleted T cells, or PBMCs.

Libraries were prepared by immunoSEQ multiplex PCR; TCRdb keeps only in-frame clonotypes and omits some of them. The sample carries around 300,000 clones, nearly 90% recorded once. The CDR3 is 13 amino acids. The V and J ends lost 2 bases and 11 bases respectively, with 15 bases between them. Germline V gene data show CDR1 as SEHNR and CDR2 as FQNEAQ (reference sequence). This clonotype was sampled from a middle-aged woman with COVID-19, enrolled during active disease. Sequenced: peripheral blood. The gene calls are TRBV7-9 and TRBJ1-1, with D possibly matching TRBD1 (5 bases). The CDR3 DNA reads as TGTGCCAGCAGCTTAATAGCAGGGTCGGATGCTTTCTTT. Translating it yields CASSLIAGSDAFF.